This T cell receptor (beta chain) was observed in a study of shared clonotypes between healthy human individuals. Regarding the study as a whole: Clonotype sharing among donors was thought likely to change with sequencing depth.

This clone was seen more than once but under ten times. The antigen is undetermined. This CDR3 is 13 amino acids long. Germline CDR1 and CDR2: LNHNV and YYDKDF (reference sequence). Trimming cost V 0 bases and J 2 bases, with 5 bases left between them. Per sorted-subset replicate PCR, input was approximately 180 ng DNA, representing about 30,000 T cell genomes. Profiling relied on immunoSEQ multiplex PCR, and the TCRdb table lists in-frame clones only, not all of them. Among over 75,000 clones listed, approximately 63% were seen once. This rearrangement joins TRBV15 to TRBJ2-7; D is ambiguous. This TCR derives from a man younger than 45 in good health. The material sequenced was memory CD8+ T cells sorted from blood. The subset here: CD45RO+ cells pooled with CCR7-negative TemRA cells. The CDR3: CATSRDMTYEQYF. The CDR3 nucleotides are TGTGCCACCAGCAGAGATATGACCTACGAGCAGTACTTC.